This T cell receptor (beta chain) was observed in a study of cytomegalovirus exposure and HLA in healthy donors. Primers included in the PCR were 60 Vbeta and 13 Jbeta primers. Here immunoSEQ multiplex PCR was the method, and the copy in TCRdb shows in-frame clones only, minus some. The sample includes 170,000 or so clones, around 80% seen only once; the top ten take around 7.3%. As concerns this clone: Antigen unknown.

V shed 0 bases and J shed 4 bases, with 15 bases lying between them. CDR3 size: 15 residues. The germline CDR1 and CDR2 sequences are GTSNPN and SVGIG (reference sequence). General study findings and limits: It was reportedly the case that the classifier diagnosed cytomegalovirus status with high specificity and sensitivity. Apart from CMV serostatus, no immune exposure information was available. The study listed some 160 cytomegalovirus-associated TCR beta chains.

This receptor was taken from a man in his thirties or forties in good health and CMV-seropositive. V gene TRBV30 combines with J gene TRBJ1-1; possibly TRBD1 for D (6 bases). Sequenced: PBMCs. The chain's CDR3 is CAWSVIRGLGTEAFF. The CDR3 nucleotides read TGTGCCTGGAGTGTAATCAGGGGCCTCGGCACTGAAGCTTTCTTT.